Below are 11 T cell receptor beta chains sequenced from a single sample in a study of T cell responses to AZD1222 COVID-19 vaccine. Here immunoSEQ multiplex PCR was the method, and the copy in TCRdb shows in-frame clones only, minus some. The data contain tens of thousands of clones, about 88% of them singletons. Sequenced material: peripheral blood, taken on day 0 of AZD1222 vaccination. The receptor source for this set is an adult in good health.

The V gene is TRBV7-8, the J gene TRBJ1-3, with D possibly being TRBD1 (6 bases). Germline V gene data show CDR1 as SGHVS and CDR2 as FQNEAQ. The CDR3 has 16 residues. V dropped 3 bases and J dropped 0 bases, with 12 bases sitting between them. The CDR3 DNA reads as TGTGCCAGCAGCTTTGGACAGTCCCTCTCTGGAAACACCATATATTTT. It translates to CASSFGQSLSGNTIYF.

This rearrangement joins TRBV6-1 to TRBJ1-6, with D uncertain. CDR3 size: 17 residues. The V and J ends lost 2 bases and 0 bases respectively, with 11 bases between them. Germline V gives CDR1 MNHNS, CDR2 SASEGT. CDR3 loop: CASSEYMESSYNSPLHF. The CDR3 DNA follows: TGTGCCAGCAGTGAATACATGGAGAGCTCCTATAATTCACCCCTCCACTTT.

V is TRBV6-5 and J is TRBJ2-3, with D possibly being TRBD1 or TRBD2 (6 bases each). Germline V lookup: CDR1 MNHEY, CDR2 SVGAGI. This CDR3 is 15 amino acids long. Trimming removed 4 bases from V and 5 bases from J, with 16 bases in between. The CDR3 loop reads CASSSQGLAIDTQYF. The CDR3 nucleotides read TGTGCCAGCAGTTCACAGGGCCTAGCGATAGATACGCAGTATTTT.

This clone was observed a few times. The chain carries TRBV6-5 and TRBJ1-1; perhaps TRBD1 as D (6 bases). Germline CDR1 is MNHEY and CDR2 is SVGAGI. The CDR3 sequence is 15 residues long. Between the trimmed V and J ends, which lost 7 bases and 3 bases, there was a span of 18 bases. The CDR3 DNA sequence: TGTGCCAGCACCAAACTGAGGGGGGGAGACACTGAAGCTTTCTTT. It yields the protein CASTKLRGGDTEAFF.

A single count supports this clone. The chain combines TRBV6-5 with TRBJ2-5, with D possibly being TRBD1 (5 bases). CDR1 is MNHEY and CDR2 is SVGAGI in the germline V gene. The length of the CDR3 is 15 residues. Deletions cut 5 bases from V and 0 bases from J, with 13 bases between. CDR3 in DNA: TGTGCCAGCAGTCCCGAAGGGGCTTACCAAGAGACCCAGTACTTC. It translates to CASSPEGAYQETQYF.

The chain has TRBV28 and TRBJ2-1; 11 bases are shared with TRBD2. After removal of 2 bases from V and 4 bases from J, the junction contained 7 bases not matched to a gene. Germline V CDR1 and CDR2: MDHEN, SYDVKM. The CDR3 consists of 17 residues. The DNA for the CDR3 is TGTGCCAGCAGTTTAGCGGTAGCGGGAGGGACTTACAATGAGCAGTTCTTC. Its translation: CASSLAVAGGTYNEQFF.

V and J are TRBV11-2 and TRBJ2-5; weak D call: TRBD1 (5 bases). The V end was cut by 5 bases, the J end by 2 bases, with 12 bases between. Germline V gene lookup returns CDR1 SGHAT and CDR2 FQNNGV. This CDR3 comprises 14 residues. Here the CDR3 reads CASSQQGRQETQYF. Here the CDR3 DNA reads TGTGCCAGCAGCCAGCAGGGAAGGCAAGAGACCCAGTACTTC.

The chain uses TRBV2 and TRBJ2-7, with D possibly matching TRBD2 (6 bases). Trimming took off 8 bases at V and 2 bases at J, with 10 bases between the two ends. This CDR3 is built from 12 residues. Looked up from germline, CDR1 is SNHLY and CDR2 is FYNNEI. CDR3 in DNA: TGTGCCAGCGGGGGGTCACCCTACGAGCAGTACTTC. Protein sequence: CASGGSPYEQYF.

The CDR3 sequence: CASSPPGGLNEQFF. CDR3 coding DNA: TGTGCCAGCAGCCCTCCTGGGGGCTTAAATGAGCAGTTCTTC. The chain uses TRBV7-9 and TRBJ2-1, with TRBD1 as a possible D gene (6 bases). V gave up 5 bases and J gave up 7 bases, with 15 bases separating them. The CDR3 spans 14 residues. Looked up from germline, CDR1 is SEHNR and CDR2 is FQNEAQ (reference sequence).

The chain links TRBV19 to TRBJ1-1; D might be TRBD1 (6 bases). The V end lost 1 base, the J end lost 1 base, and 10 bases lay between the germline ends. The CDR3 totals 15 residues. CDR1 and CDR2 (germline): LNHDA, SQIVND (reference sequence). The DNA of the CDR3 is TGTGCCAGTAGTATAGGGGGGGCCACGAACACTGAAGCTTTCTTT. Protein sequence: CASSIGGATNTEAFF.

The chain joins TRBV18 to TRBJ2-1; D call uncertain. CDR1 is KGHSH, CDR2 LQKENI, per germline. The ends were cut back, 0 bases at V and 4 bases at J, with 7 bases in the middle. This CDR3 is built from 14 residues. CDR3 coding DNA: TGTGCCAGCTCACCACCGCCTGAGTACAATGAGCAGTTCTTC. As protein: CASSPPPEYNEQFF.